The 24 T cell receptor beta chains below come from one sample, sequenced in a study of blood T cell repertoires in COVID-19. TCRdb's table, derived via immunoSEQ multiplex PCR, lists solely in-frame clones and lacks some. The sample comprises 290,000 or so clones, roughly 80% of which are singletons, and more than 4% rests with the top ten. The material sequenced was PBMCs or T cells enriched from blood (not recorded which). The receptor set was obtained from a middle-aged man who had been exposed to COVID-19.

The chain recombines TRBV10-3 with TRBJ2-5; no definite D call. The length of the CDR3 is 13 residues. Trimming removed 2 bases from V and 3 bases from J, with 7 bases in between. Germline loops: CDR1 ENHRY, CDR2 SYGVKD. This chain's CDR3 is CAISEASKETQYF. The CDR3, as DNA: TGTGCCATCAGTGAGGCTAGTAAAGAGACCCAGTACTTC.

The chain carries TRBV7-3 and TRBJ2-3; D perhaps matches TRBD2 (5 bases). The germline V gene has CDR1 SGHTA and CDR2 FQGTGA. This CDR3 contains 13 residues. V lost 3 bases to trimming and J lost 6 bases, with 10 bases between them. This CDR3 reads CASSFGIGDTQYF. The CDR3 DNA reads as TGTGCCAGCAGCTTCGGGATCGGGGATACGCAGTATTTT.

Details on this clone: A clone one base away is much larger, so this may be a read error. The V gene is TRBV30, the J gene TRBJ1-2; TRBD1 is a possible D gene (6 bases). The CDR3 covers 13 residues. V gave up 0 bases and J gave up 2 bases, with 7 bases separating them. Per the germline V gene, CDR1 is GTSNPN and CDR2 is SVGIG (reference sequence). Here the CDR3 DNA reads TGTGCCTGGAGTGTAACAGGGAACTATGGCTACACCTTC. It codes for CAWSVTGNYGYTF.

The chain combines TRBV10-1 with TRBJ2-1; D is perhaps TRBD1 (6 bases). Trimming took off 4 bases at V and 9 bases at J, with 22 bases between the two ends. CDR3 size: 16 residues. The germline gives CDR1 WNHNN, CDR2 SYGVQD (reference sequence). The CDR3 nucleotides read TGCGCCAGCAGTGGTCCCGGGACAATTTTTGGAGGTGAGCAGTTCTTC. Translation gives CASSGPGTIFGGEQFF.

This chain joins TRBV5-1 and TRBJ1-3; TRBD1 might be the D (5 bases). Trimming removed 4 bases from V and 0 bases from J, with 11 bases in between. This CDR3 region has 15 residues. Germline V gene lookup returns CDR1 SGHRS and CDR2 YFSETQ. The CDR3: CASSLGQTSGNTIYF. In nucleotides, the CDR3 is TGCGCCAGCAGCCTCGGACAAACCTCTGGAAACACCATATATTTT.

J is TRBJ1-1 and V is TRBV6-5, with 7 bases lining up with TRBD1. Unmatched junction bases numbered 3, after V lost 7 bases and J lost 4 bases. The CDR3 has 12 residues. CDR1 is MNHEY and CDR2 is SVGAGI in the germline V gene. CDR3 coding DNA: TGTGCCAGCACCTCAGGGGGCACTGAAGCTTTCTTT. Its translation is CASTSGGTEAFF.

The chain recombines TRBV3-1 (or the pseudogene TRBV3-2) with TRBJ1-2; 8 nucleotides match TRBD1. The CDR3 contains 14 residues. The germline gives CDR1 LGHDT, CDR2 YNNKEL (reference sequence). The J segment lost 8 bases and the V segment lost 3 bases, leaving 8 bases of the junction unmatched. The CDR3 region is CASSQGQGARGYTF. The CDR3 region has the DNA TGTGCCAGCAGCCAGGGTCAGGGGGCGCGGGGCTACACCTTC.

The chain couples TRBV9 to TRBJ2-1, with D perhaps TRBD2 (6 bases). Trimming took 4 bases from V and 10 from J, leaving 15 bases between them. Germline values: CDR1 SGDLS, CDR2 YYNGEE. The CDR3 consists of 13 residues. The CDR3 reads CASSPSPRGEQFF. For the CDR3, the DNA is TGTGCCAGCAGCCCCTCCCCCCGGGGGGAGCAGTTCTTC. Supplemented by reference TRBV9 and TRBJ2-1, the full variable domain reads DSGVTQTPKHLITATGQRVTLRCSPRSGDLSVYWYQQSLDQGLQFLIQYYNGEERAKGNILERFSAQQFPDLHSELNLSSLELGDSALYFCASSPSPRGEQFFGPGTRLTVL.

This sequence joins TRBV19 and TRBJ2-1, with D unresolved. V was clipped by 5 bases and J by 6 bases, with 5 bases between them. The CDR3 contains 11 residues. Germline V CDR1 and CDR2: LNHDA, SQIVND (reference sequence). CDR3: CASSEFNEQFF. CDR3 nucleotide sequence: TGTGCCAGTAGTGAGTTCAATGAGCAGTTCTTC.

This chain connects TRBV5-1 to TRBJ2-7; possibly TRBD1 for D (6 bases). Germline CDR1 SGHRS, CDR2 YFSETQ. V was pared by 6 bases and J by 3 bases, with 16 bases between. The CDR3 length is 14 residues. This chain's CDR3 is CASKFDTGNYEQYF. CDR3 in DNA: TGCGCCAGCAAATTTGATACAGGGAACTACGAGCAGTACTTC.

V usage is TRBV9 and J usage is TRBJ2-5; 11 nucleotides align to TRBD1. With V trimmed by 0 bases and J by 7 bases, 2 bases remained unmatched. The CDR3 loop spans 14 amino acids. Germline V gene lookup returns CDR1 SGDLS and CDR2 YYNGEE. CDR3 in amino acids: CASSVVGTGGTQYF. Written as DNA, the CDR3 is TGTGCCAGCAGCGTAGTTGGGACAGGGGGGACCCAGTACTTC.

This clone appeared a few times. The rearrangement links TRBV19 to TRBJ1-1; D is unresolved. The CDR3 length is 15 residues. The germline V gene encodes CDR1 LNHDA and CDR2 SQIVND (reference sequence). With 4 bases removed from V and 1 base from J, the gap between germline ends came to 13 bases. CDR3 sequence (DNA): TGTGCCAGTAGTACGCGACATCTTACGAACACTGAAGCTTTCTTT. As protein: CASSTRHLTNTEAFF. Supplemented by reference TRBV19 and TRBJ1-1, the full variable domain reads DGGITQSPKYLFRKEGQNVTLSCEQNLNHDAMYWYRQDPGQGLRLIYYSQIVNDFQKGDIAEGYSVSREKKESFPLTVTSAQKNPTAFYLCASSTRHLTNTEAFFGQGTRLTVV.

The chain joins TRBV5-8 to TRBJ1-6; 8 bases line up with TRBD1. The CDR3 totals 16 residues. With V trimmed by 4 bases and J by 7 bases, 10 bases remained unmatched. Germline V CDR1 and CDR2: SGHTS, YDEGEE. The CDR3 DNA reads as TGTGCCAGCAGCGTCCGGACAGGGTTTAGGAATTCACCCCTCCACTTT. Translated: CASSVRTGFRNSPLHF.

This clone was counted a single time. This chain's CDR3 is CASSQVVRGSGELFF. CDR3 in DNA: TGCGCCAGCAGCCAAGTTGTTAGGGGATCCGGGGAGCTGTTTTTT. This rearrangement joins TRBV4-1 to TRBJ2-2; tentative D call: TRBD1 (5 bases). V lost 1 base and J lost 6, with 12 bases in between. CDR3 length equals 15 residues. Germline CDR1 reads MGHRA; CDR2 reads YSYEKL.

The V call is TRBV11-3, the J call TRBJ2-7; a weak D match, TRBD1 (5 bases). Trimming removed 5 bases at V and 2 bases at J, with 10 bases between. Germline CDR1 and CDR2: SGHNT and YENEEA. The CDR3 runs to 13 residues. This chain's CDR3 is CASSLGAPYEQYF. Written as DNA, the CDR3 is TGTGCCAGCAGCCTAGGGGCCCCCTACGAGCAGTACTTC.

V gene TRBV19 combines with J gene TRBJ2-7; 8 positions agree with TRBD1. Trimming at V came to 4 bases and at J to 2 bases, leaving 7 bases not matched to a gene. The V gene's germline CDR1 is LNHDA and CDR2 SQIVND (reference sequence). This CDR3 has 15 residues. Here the CDR3 DNA reads TGTGCCAGTAGTACACCGGGACAGGTAACCTACGAGCAGTACTTC. Protein: CASSTPGQVTYEQYF.

The CDR3 DNA reads TGTGCCAGCAGCACCACGGGGGGGCTGGATACGCAGTATTTT. This translates into CASSTTGGLDTQYF. This chain uses TRBV9 with TRBJ2-3, with TRBD2 matching 8 bases. CDR1 SGDLS and CDR2 YYNGEE come from the germline V gene. V was clipped by 4 bases and J by 6 bases; unmatched bases: 7. This CDR3 has 14 amino acids.

The chain employs TRBV3-1 (or the pseudogene TRBV3-2) and TRBJ1-4; 7 bases agree with TRBD1. CDR1 is LGHDT, CDR2 YNNKEL, per germline (reference sequence). CDR3 length: 16 residues. J gave up 2 bases and V 1 base, and 4 bases lay outside the gene matches. CDR3 sequence: CASSQGGGPTNEKLFF. The CDR3 nucleotides are TGTGCCAGCAGCCAAGGAGGGGGCCCGACTAATGAAAAACTGTTTTTT.

This chain joins TRBV27 and TRBJ2-5, with 7 bases lining up with TRBD1. The CDR3 runs 13 residues. With V trimmed by 4 bases and J by 4 bases, 3 bases remained unmatched. Germline CDR1 MNHEY, CDR2 SMNVEV (reference sequence). CDR3 sequence reads: CASSSGQLETQYF. The DNA for the CDR3 is TGTGCCAGCAGTTCGGGACAGTTAGAGACCCAGTACTTC.

This clone has a count of ten or more. The chain carries TRBV6-1 and TRBJ1-1; tentative D call: TRBD1 (6 bases). This CDR3 spans 15 amino acids. V was clipped by 0 bases and J by 11 bases, with 19 bases between them. Germline V gene sequence: CDR1 MNHNS, CDR2 SASEGT. The CDR3 sequence is CASSEAWSSTGGAFF. CDR3 coding DNA: TGTGCCAGCAGTGAAGCGTGGAGTTCGACAGGAGGCGCTTTCTTT.

The gene calls are TRBV7-9 and TRBJ1-6; D gene uncertain. The V gene's germline CDR1 is SEHNR and CDR2 FQNEAQ (reference sequence). CDR3 length equals 13 residues. The ends were cut back, 7 bases at V and 7 bases at J, with 11 bases in the middle. CDR3 nucleotide sequence: TGTGCCAGCAATCTATTCGGGAATTCACCCCTCCACTTT. It translates to CASNLFGNSPLHF.

The chain carries TRBV3-1 (or the pseudogene TRBV3-2) and TRBJ2-7; the match to TRBD2 covers 11 bases. Trimming took 3 bases from V and 5 from J; bases not matched to a gene: 9. There are 16 residues in the CDR3. Germline-derived CDR1 and CDR2 are LGHDT and YNNKEL (reference sequence). CDR3 bases: TGTGCCAGCAGCCACTACTCCGGGACTAGCGGAAACGAGCAGTACTTC. It translates to CASSHYSGTSGNEQYF.

The chain recombines TRBV7-9 with TRBJ1-4; D unresolved. The CDR3 covers 14 residues. V dropped 0 bases and J dropped 7 bases, with 9 bases sitting between them. The germline V gene encodes CDR1 SEHNR and CDR2 FQNEAQ (reference sequence). CDR3 DNA: TGTGCCAGCAGCTTAGCGTCAGGCCTTGAAAAACTGTTTTTT. Amino acids: CASSLASGLEKLFF.

This clone was seen only once. V usage is TRBV6-1 and J usage is TRBJ1-5; D gene ambiguous. Germline values: CDR1 MNHNS, CDR2 SASEGT. V shed 2 bases and J shed 6 bases, with 8 bases lying between them. The CDR3 loop spans 13 amino acids. The CDR3 region is CASSEIRSQPQHF. The CDR3 region has the DNA TGTGCCAGCAGTGAAATTCGGAGTCAGCCCCAGCATTTT.